This TCR beta chain originates from a study of CD8 T cells in ankylosing spondylitis. Study findings and constraints: Within ankylosing spondylitis blood, a TCR beta motif made up of under 10 highly homologous variants appeared to be characteristic.

With respect to this clonotype: Its target is unknown.

This CDR3 region has 16 residues. The germline CDR1 and CDR2 sequences are MNHEY and SVGEGT. Trimming cost V 4 bases and J 9 bases; bases outside gene matches: 10. Libraries of TCR beta came from quantitative 5'-RACE with molecular barcodes. TCRdb used MiXCR to reprocess the 5' RACE reads, holding one entry per CDR3 protein. The top ten hold approximately 0.93% of the sample, which has about 480,000 distinct CDR3 sequences, 15% to 20% seen once. The sequenced sample consisted of blood, either unsorted or a sorted T cell fraction (not recorded which). The chain recombines TRBV6-2 or TRBV6-3 with TRBJ2-1; 12 positions match TRBD1. This sequence was found in a male donor with ankylosing spondylitis. This CDR3 is CASSSSSGQGASEQFF. CDR3 coding DNA: TGTGCCAGCAGTTCCTCTTCGGGACAGGGGGCTAGTGAGCAGTTCTTC.